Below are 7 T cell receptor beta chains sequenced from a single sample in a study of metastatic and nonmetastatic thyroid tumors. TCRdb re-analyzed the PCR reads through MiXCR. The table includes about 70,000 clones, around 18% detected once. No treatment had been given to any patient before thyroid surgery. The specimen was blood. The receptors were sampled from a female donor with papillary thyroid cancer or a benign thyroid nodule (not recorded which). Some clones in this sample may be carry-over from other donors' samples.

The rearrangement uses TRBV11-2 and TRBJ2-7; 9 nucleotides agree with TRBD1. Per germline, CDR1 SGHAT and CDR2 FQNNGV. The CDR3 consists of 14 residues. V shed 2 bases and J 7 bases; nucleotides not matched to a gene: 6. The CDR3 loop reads CASSLLQGQGEQYF. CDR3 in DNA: TGTGCCAGCAGCTTACTCCAGGGACAGGGAGAGCAGTACTTC.

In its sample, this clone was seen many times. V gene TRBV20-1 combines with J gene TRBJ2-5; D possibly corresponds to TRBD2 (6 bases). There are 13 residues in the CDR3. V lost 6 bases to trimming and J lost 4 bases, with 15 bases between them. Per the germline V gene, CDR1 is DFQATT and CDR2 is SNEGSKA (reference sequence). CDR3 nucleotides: TGCAGTGCCGAGGGTGGGGGGTCAGAGACCCAGTACTTC. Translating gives CSAEGGGSETQYF.

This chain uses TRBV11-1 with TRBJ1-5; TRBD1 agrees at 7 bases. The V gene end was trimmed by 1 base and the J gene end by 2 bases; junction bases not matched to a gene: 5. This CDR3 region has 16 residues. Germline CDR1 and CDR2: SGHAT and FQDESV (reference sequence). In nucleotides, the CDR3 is TGTGCCAGCAGCTTAGTCAGTCAGGGGGGCAATCAGCCCCAGCATTTT. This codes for CASSLVSQGGNQPQHF.

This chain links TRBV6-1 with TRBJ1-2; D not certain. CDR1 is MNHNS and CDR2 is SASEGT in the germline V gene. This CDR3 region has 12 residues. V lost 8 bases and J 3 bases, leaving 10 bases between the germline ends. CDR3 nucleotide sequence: TGTGCCAGCCCCGGGGTCTACTATGGCTACACCTTC. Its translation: CASPGVYYGYTF.

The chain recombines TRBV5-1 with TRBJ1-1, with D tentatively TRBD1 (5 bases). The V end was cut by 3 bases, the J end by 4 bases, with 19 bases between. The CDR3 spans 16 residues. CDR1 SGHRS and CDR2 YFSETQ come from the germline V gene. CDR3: CASSWIENRGTTEAFF. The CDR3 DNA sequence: TGCGCCAGCAGCTGGATAGAAAACCGGGGGACCACTGAAGCTTTCTTT.

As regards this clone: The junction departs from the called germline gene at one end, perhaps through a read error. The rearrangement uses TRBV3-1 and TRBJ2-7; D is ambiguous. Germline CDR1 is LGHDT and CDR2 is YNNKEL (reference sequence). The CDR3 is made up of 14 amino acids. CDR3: CASSQAVEFYKQYF. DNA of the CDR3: TGTGCCAGCAGCCAAGCAGTGGAGTTCTACAAGCAGTACTTC.

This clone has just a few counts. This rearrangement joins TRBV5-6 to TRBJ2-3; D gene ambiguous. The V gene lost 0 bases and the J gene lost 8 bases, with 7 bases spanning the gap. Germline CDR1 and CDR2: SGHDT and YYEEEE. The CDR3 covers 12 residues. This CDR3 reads CASSLGQPTQYF. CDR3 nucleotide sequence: TGTGCCAGCAGCTTGGGCCAGCCTACGCAGTATTTT.